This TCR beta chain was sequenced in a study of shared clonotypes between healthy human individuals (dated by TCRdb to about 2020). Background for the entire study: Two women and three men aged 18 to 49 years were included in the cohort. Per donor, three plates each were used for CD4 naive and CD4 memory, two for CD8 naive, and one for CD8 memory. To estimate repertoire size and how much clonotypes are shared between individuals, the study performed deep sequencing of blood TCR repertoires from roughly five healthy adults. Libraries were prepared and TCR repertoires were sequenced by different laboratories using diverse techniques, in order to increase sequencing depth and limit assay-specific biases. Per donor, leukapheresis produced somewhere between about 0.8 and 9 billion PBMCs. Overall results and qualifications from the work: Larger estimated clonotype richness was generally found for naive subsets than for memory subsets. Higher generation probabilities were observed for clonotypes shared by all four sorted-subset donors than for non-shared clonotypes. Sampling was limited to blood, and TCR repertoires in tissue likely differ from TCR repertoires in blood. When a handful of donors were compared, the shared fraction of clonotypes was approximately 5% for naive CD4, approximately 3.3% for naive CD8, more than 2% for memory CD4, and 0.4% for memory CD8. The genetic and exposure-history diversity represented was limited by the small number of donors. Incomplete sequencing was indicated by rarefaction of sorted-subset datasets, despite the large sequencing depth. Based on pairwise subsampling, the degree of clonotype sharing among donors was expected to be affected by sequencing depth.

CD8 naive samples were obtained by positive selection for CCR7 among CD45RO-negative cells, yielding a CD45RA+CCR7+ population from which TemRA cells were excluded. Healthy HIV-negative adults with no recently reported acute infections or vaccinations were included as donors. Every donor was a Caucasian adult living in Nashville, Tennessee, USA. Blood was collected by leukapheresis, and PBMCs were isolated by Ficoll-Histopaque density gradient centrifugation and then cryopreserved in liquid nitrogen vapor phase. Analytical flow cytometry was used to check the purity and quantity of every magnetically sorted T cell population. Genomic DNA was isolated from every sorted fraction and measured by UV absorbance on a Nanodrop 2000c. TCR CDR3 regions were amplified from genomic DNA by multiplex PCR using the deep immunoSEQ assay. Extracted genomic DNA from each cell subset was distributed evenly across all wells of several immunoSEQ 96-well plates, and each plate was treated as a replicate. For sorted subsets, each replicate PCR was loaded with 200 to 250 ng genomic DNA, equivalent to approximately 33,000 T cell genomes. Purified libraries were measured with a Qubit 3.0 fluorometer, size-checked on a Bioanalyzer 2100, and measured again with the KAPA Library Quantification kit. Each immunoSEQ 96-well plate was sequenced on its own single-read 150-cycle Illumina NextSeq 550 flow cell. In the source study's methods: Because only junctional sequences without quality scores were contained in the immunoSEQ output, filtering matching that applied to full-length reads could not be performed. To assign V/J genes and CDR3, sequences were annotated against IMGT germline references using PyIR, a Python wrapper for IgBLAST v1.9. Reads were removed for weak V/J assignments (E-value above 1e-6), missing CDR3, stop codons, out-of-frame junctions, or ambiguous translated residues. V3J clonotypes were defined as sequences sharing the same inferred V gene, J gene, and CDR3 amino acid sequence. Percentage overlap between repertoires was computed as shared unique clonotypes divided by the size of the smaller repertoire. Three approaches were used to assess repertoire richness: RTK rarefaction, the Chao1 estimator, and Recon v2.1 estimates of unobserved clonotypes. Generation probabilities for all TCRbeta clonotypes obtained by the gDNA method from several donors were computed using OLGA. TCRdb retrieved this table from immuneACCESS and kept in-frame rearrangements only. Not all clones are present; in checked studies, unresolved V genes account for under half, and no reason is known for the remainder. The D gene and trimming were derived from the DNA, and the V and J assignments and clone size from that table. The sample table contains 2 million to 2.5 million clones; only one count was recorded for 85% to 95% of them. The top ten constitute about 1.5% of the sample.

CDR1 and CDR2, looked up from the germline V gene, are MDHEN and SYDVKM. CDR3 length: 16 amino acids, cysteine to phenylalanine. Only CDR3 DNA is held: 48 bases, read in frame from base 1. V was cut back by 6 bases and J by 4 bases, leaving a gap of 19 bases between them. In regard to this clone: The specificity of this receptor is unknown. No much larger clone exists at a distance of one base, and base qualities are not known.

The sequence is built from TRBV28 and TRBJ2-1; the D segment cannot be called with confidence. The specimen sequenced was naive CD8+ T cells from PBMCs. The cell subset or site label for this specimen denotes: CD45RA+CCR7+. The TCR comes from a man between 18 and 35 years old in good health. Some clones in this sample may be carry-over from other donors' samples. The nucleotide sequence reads TGTGCCAGCAGCTCGGCCCCGCGGACCGCTTACAATGAGCAGTTCTTC. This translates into CASSSAPRTAYNEQFF.